The table lists the clone carrying this T cell receptor (beta chain) with many counts. Its antigen is unidentified. The T cells used for sorted libraries numbered 750,000 to 1,000,000, either CD4+ or CD8+. CDR3 size: 14 residues. The cDNA was produced through 5'RACE with 10-nucleotide random UMIs. TCRdb recomputed calls from the 5' RACE reads with MiXCR, one row per CDR3 protein. The table includes roughly 18,000 distinct CDR3 sequences, roughly 15% detected once. This entry belongs to a study of neurological immune-mediated disorders. Regarding the study as a whole: The greatest degree of TCR clonal expansion was observed in HTLV-1-associated myelopathy, with the lowest in multiple sclerosis, below that of healthy controls. Expanded clones shared no CDR3 amino acid sequences across subjects, suggesting private repertoires in all groups.

Sequencing was performed on CD4+ T cells from blood. The source of this sequence is a woman aged 60 to 75 with HTLV-1-associated myelopathy (HAM/TSP). V and J are TRBV21-1 and TRBJ2-1; the table gives TRBD1 as D, unverified against the DNA. TRBV21-1 counts as a pseudogene. The CDR3 DNA follows: TGTGCCAGCAGCGCCCCCTTTCCAAGTCTCCAGCAGTTCTTC. Amino acid sequence: CASSAPFPSLQQFF.